This entry concerns a single T cell receptor (beta chain). One junction end does not reproduce the germline sequence, and a read error may be involved. The data are from a study of blood T cells in healthy people across ages. This CDR3 region has 16 residues. The V gene's germline CDR1 is DFQATT and CDR2 SNEGSKA (reference sequence). Combining a sample-barcoded 5' primer with a J-beta primer mix, a second PCR ran for roughly 6 to 12 cycles. TCRdb re-called the 5' RACE reads through MiXCR, storing one row per CDR3 protein. This sample has 1.5 million to 2 million distinct CDR3 sequences, with 49% found just once.

The sequence derives from a woman aged 35 to 49 in good health. The J gene is TRBJ2-1, the V gene TRBV20-1, with TRBD1 matching 11 bases. The specimen sequenced was blood. In DNA, the CDR3 is TGCAATGCTAGAGATTCACGGACAGGGGGCAAAAATGAGCAGTTCTTC. Translated, it gives CNARDSRTGGKNEQFF.